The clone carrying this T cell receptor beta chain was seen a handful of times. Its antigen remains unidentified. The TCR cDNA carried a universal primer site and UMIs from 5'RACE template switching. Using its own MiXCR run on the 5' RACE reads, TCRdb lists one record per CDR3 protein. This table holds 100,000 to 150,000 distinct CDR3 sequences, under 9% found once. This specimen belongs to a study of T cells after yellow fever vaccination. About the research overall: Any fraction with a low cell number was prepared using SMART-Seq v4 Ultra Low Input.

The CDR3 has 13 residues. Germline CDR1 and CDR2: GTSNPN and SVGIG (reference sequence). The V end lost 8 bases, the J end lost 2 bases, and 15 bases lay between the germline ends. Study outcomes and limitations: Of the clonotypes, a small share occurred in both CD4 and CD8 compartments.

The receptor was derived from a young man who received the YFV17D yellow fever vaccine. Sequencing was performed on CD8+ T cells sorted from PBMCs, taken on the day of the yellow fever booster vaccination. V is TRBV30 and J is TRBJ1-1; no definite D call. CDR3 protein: CARTDESNTEAFF. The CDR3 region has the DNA TGTGCCCGCACCGACGAATCAAACACTGAAGCTTTCTTT.